The 21 T cell receptor beta chains below all came from one sample that was sequenced in a study of blood T cells in healthy people across ages. For the second PCR, which ran for roughly 6 to 12 cycles, a sample-barcoded 5' primer and a J-beta primer mix were used. One entry per CDR3 protein, called by TCRdb with MiXCR from the 5' RACE reads. The data show under 800,000 distinct CDR3 sequences, roughly 20% seen once. The sample consisted of blood. The receptors were gathered from a man aged 70 or older in good health.

The sample holds a few counts of this clonotype. V is TRBV12-3 or TRBV12-4 and J is TRBJ2-5, with a tentative D call TRBD2 (6 bases). V lost 4 bases to trimming and J lost 1 base, with 13 bases between them. The CDR3 consists of 15 residues. This chain's CDR3 is CASSSRGTPQETQYF. DNA for the CDR3: TGTGCCAGCAGTTCACGAGGGACTCCCCAAGAGACCCAGTACTTC.

V and J are TRBV7-2 and TRBJ2-3; 11 positions match TRBD2. Germline assignment: CDR1 SGHTA and CDR2 FQGNSA. V gave up 4 bases and J gave up 1 base; unmatched junction bases: 13. The CDR3 is made up of 19 amino acids. CDR3 coding DNA: TGTGCCAGCAGCTCGCAGACAACTAGCGGGAGATTGGGCACAGATACGCAGTATTTT. It translates to CASSSQTTSGRLGTDTQYF.

Notes on this clonotype: Being one base from a much bigger clone, this may be a read error. This chain joins TRBV20-1 and TRBJ2-5; no definite D call. CDR3 length: 10 residues. V lost 4 bases, J lost 5 bases, and 5 bases lay in between. CDR1 and CDR2 (germline): DFQATT, SNEGSKA (reference sequence). The CDR3 bases are TGCAGTGCTAATCGGGAGACCCAGTACTTC. It codes for CSANRETQYF.

Comments on this clonotype: The CDR3 does not close with the conserved phenylalanine or tryptophan, likely indicating a read error. The chain employs TRBV2 and TRBJ2-7; D not certain. Germline V gene lookup returns CDR1 SNHLY and CDR2 FYNNEI. The CDR3 has 12 amino acids. Between the trimmed V and J ends, which lost 4 bases and 4 bases, there was a span of 8 bases. Here the CDR3 DNA reads TGTGCCAGCAGTGTTAATCGGTACGAGCAGTACTCC. It encodes CASSVNRYEQYS.

This chain connects TRBV24-1 to TRBJ2-1; 16 bases match TRBD2. Per germline, CDR1 KGHDR and CDR2 SFDVKD. The CDR3 has 17 amino acids. Trimming cost V 4 bases and J 3 bases; bases outside gene matches: 2. As DNA, the CDR3 is TGTGCCACCAGTGACGGGACTAGCGGGAGGGACTACAATGAGCAGTTCTTC. It encodes CATSDGTSGRDYNEQFF.

In its sample, this clonotype was seen a few times. The V call is TRBV5-6, the J call TRBJ2-2, with 8 bases matching TRBD1. V lost 0 bases to trimming and J lost 6 bases; unmatched junction nucleotides: 4. There are 15 residues in the CDR3. Germline V gene lookup returns CDR1 SGHDT and CDR2 YYEEEE. The CDR3 sequence: CASSLGQGWSGELFF. CDR3 nucleotides: TGTGCCAGCAGCTTGGGACAGGGGTGGTCCGGGGAGCTGTTTTTT. The variable domain in full, completed from reference TRBV5-6 and TRBJ2-2, reads DAGVTQSPTHLIKTRGQQVTLRCSPKSGHDTVSWYQQALGQGPQFIFQYYEEEERQRGNFPDRFSGHQFPNYSSELNVNALLLGDSALYLCASSLGQGWSGELFFGEGSRLTVL.

This clonotype was picked up a small number of times. J is TRBJ1-2 and V is TRBV20-1, with a weak D call TRBD1 (5 bases). The CDR3 covers 16 residues. Germline CDR1 DFQATT, CDR2 SNEGSKA (reference sequence). V lost 0 bases, J lost 6 bases, and 20 bases lay in between. The CDR3 sequence is CSARDSGAIGRDGYTF. In DNA, the CDR3 is TGCAGTGCTAGAGATTCCGGGGCAATCGGTAGGGATGGCTACACCTTC.

This clonotype has a handful of counts. V usage is TRBV10-3 and J usage is TRBJ2-7; 8 nucleotides match TRBD1. V shed 5 bases, J shed 0 bases, and the junction held 6 bases outside the gene matches. The CDR3 is made up of 15 amino acids. Germline CDR1 is ENHRY and CDR2 is SYGVKD. The CDR3 DNA follows: TGTGCCATCAGTCCCGGGACAGGTGGCTCCTACGAGCAGTACTTC. Translating gives CAISPGTGGSYEQYF.

At least ten counts were recorded for this clonotype. The V and J genes are TRBV12-3 or TRBV12-4 and TRBJ2-7; 8 bases agree with TRBD2. V lost 5 bases to trimming and J lost 5 bases; unmatched junction nucleotides: 11. This CDR3 region has 15 residues. The CDR3 spells CASSRLSGTSHEQYF. CDR3 bases: TGTGCCAGCAGTCGACTTAGCGGGACCTCGCACGAGCAGTACTTC.

This clonotype occurred a few times. The rearrangement links TRBV7-2 to TRBJ2-5; D may correspond to TRBD1 or TRBD2 (5 bases each). CDR3 size: 15 residues. Germline-derived CDR1 and CDR2 are SGHTA and FQGNSA. V dropped 4 bases and J dropped 2 bases, with 14 bases sitting between them. The DNA for the CDR3 is TGTGCCAGCAGCTCTGGGACCCGGGGACAAGAGACCCAGTACTTC. Translating gives CASSSGTRGQETQYF.

There are a few counts of this clonotype. The chain couples TRBV6-2 or TRBV6-3 to TRBJ2-2; 7 nucleotides agree with TRBD2. With V trimmed by 2 bases and J by 6 bases, 9 bases remained unmatched. Germline assignment: CDR1 MNHEY and CDR2 SVGEGT. The CDR3 consists of 16 residues. For the CDR3, the DNA is TGTGCCAGCAGTTACACTCGTGGGGGGAGGGCCGGGGAGCTGTTTTTT. As protein: CASSYTRGGRAGELFF.

V is TRBV4-1 and J is TRBJ2-7, with D tentatively TRBD2 (5 bases). The J call may be incorrect, as the DNA end agrees better with TRBJ2-1. This CDR3 spans 14 amino acids. Germline CDR1 reads MGHRA; CDR2 reads YSYEKL. CDR3 nucleotide sequence: TGCGCCAGCAGCCACCTTAGAGGCGGGAATGAGCAGTTCTTC. It is translated as CASSHLRGGNEQFF.

This clonotype was seen a handful of times. CDR3 amino acids: CASSNARQGPGYTF. CDR3 coding DNA: TGTGCCAGCAGCAATGCGAGGCAGGGTCCTGGCTACACCTTC. J is TRBJ1-2 and V is TRBV7-9; D perhaps matches TRBD1 (5 bases). The CDR3 is 14 residues long. Germline CDR1 SEHNR, CDR2 FQNEAQ (reference sequence). V lost 5 bases to trimming and J lost 7 bases, with 17 bases between them.

The chain is built from TRBV20-1 and TRBJ2-7; 7 bases match TRBD1. Germline assignment: CDR1 DFQATT and CDR2 SNEGSKA (reference sequence). V dropped 6 bases and J dropped 1; count of bases not matched to a gene: 9. CDR3 size: 14 residues. The CDR3 coding sequence is TGCAGTGCAAGACAGGGTTCAGGGTCCTACGAGCAGTACTTC. Amino acid sequence: CSARQGSGSYEQYF.

This clonotype was found a few times. The CDR3 bases are TGCAGTGCTACAGGGTCGAACACCGGGGAGCTGTTTTTT. Translation: CSATGSNTGELFF. The gene calls are TRBV20-1 and TRBJ2-2; D perhaps matches TRBD1 (5 bases). The CDR3 is 13 amino acids. CDR1 and CDR2 from the germline V gene are DFQATT and SNEGSKA (reference sequence). Trimming left V 4 bases short and J 0 bases short, with 6 bases between.

V usage is TRBV28 and J usage is TRBJ1-2; TRBD1 might be the D (6 bases). V was cut by 1 base and J by 6 bases, with 15 bases left in between. Germline V CDR1 and CDR2: MDHEN, SYDVKM. This CDR3 has 15 residues. The DNA for the CDR3 is TGTGCCAGCAGTTTATCGGACAGAATAGGGCATGGCTACACCTTC. Translating gives CASSLSDRIGHGYTF.

Only a few counts were recorded for this clonotype. This chain connects TRBV9 to TRBJ1-1; 9 nucleotides agree with TRBD1. V trimming: 4 bases; J trimming: 5 bases; junction bases outside the gene matches: 6. The CDR3 extends over 14 amino acids. Per the germline V gene, CDR1 is SGDLS and CDR2 is YYNGEE. Here the CDR3 DNA reads TGTGCCAGCAGCAAGGGACAGGGAGGGACTGAAGCTTTCTTT. Its translation is CASSKGQGGTEAFF.

The chain has TRBV9 and TRBJ2-3; no clear D. With 4 bases removed from V and 1 base from J, the gap between germline ends came to 16 bases. The germline CDR1 and CDR2 sequences are SGDLS and YYNGEE. This CDR3 is built from 16 residues. CDR3 region: CASSLPRAGGTDTQYF. DNA of the CDR3: TGTGCCAGCAGCCTTCCCCGAGCTGGAGGCACAGATACGCAGTATTTT.

This clonotype has only a few counts. The chain is built from TRBV7-9 and TRBJ1-5, with D tentatively TRBD1 (6 bases). The CDR3 runs to 14 residues. Germline lookup yields CDR1 SEHNR and CDR2 FQNEAQ (reference sequence). V was trimmed by 5 bases and J by 8 bases, leaving 16 bases between them. The CDR3 sequence: CASSPGQTFEPQHF. CDR3 in DNA: TGTGCCAGCAGCCCTGGACAGACATTTGAGCCCCAGCATTTT.

In this sample, this clonotype turned up a few times. A much larger clone sits a single nucleotide away, making a read error possible. In DNA, the CDR3 is TGTGCCAGCAGAAACCGGGACAGGGGTGGCAATGAGCAGTACTTC. It codes for CASRNRDRGGNEQYF. The chain joins TRBV28 to TRBJ2-7, with 10 positions matching TRBD1. The V gene's germline CDR1 is MDHEN and CDR2 SYDVKM. CDR3 length: 15 residues. J was trimmed by 7 bases and V by 6 bases; bases with no gene match: 12. Combining the CDR3 with reference TRBV28 and TRBJ2-7 gives the whole variable domain DVKVTQSSRYLVKRTGEKVFLECVQDMDHENMFWYRQDPGLGLRLIYFSYDVKMKEKGDIPEGYSVSREKKERFSLILESASTNQTSMYLCASRNRDRGGNEQYFGPGTRLTVT.

The rearrangement uses TRBV20-1 and TRBJ2-5; D perhaps matches TRBD2 (5 bases). V shed 3 bases and J shed 2 bases, with 10 bases lying between them. The germline V gene encodes CDR1 DFQATT and CDR2 SNEGSKA (reference sequence). The CDR3 is made up of 13 amino acids. CDR3 amino acids: CSASPDLQETQYF. In DNA form, the CDR3 reads TGCAGTGCTAGCCCGGACTTACAAGAGACCCAGTACTTC.